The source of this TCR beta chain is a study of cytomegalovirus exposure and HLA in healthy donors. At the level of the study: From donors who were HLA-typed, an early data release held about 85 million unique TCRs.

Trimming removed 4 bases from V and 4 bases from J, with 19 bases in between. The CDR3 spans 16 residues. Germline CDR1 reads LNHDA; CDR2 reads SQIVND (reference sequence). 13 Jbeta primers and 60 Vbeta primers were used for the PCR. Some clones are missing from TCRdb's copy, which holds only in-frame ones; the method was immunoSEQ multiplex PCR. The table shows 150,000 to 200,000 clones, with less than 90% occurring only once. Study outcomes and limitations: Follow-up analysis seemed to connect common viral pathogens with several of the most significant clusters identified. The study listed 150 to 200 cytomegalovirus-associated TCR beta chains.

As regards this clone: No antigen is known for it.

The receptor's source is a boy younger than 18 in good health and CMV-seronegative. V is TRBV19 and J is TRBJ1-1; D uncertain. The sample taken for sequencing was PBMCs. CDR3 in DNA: TGTGCCAGTAGTACCAGACAAAACGGGGAGGGCACTGAAGCTTTCTTT. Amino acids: CASSTRQNGEGTEAFF.